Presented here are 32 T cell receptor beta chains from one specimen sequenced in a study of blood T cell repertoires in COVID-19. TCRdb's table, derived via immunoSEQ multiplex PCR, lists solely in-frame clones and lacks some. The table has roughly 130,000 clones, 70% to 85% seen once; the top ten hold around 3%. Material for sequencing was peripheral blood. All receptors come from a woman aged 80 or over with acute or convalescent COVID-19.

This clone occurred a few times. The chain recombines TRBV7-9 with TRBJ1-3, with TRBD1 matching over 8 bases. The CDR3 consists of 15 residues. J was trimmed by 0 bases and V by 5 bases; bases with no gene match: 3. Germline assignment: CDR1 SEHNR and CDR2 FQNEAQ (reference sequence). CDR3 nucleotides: TGTGCCAGCAGCATTACAGGGGGCTCTGGAAACACCATATATTTT. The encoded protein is CASSITGGSGNTIYF.

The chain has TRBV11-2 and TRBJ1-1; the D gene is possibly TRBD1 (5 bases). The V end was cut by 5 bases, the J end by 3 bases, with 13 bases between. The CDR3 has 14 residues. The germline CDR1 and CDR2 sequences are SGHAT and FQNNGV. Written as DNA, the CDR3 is TGTGCCAGCAGCCTGGCAGGAGGGGACACTGAAGCTTTCTTT. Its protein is CASSLAGGDTEAFF.

The CDR3 nucleotides read TGTGCCTTTTACCAGAGGCAGGGGTCGGACGAGCAGTACTTC. It encodes CAFYQRQGSDEQYF. This rearrangement joins TRBV30 to TRBJ2-7; D might be TRBD1 (6 bases). The germline V and J ends were trimmed by 7 bases and 5 bases, with 21 bases remaining between them. CDR1 GTSNPN and CDR2 SVGIG come from the germline V gene (reference sequence). This CDR3 has 14 amino acids.

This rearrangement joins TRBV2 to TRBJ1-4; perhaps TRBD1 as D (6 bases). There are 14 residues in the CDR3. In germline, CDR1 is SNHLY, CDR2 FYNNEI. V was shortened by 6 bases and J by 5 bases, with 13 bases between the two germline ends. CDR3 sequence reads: CASRPGQSNEKLFF. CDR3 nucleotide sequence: TGTGCCAGCAGGCCAGGACAGTCGAATGAAAAACTGTTTTTT.

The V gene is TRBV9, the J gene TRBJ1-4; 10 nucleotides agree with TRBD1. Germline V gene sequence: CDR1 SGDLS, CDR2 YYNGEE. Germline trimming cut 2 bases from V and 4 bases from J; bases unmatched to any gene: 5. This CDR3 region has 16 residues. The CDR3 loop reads CASSVQTGGFNEKLFF. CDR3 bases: TGTGCCAGCAGCGTCCAGACAGGGGGCTTTAATGAAAAACTGTTTTTT.

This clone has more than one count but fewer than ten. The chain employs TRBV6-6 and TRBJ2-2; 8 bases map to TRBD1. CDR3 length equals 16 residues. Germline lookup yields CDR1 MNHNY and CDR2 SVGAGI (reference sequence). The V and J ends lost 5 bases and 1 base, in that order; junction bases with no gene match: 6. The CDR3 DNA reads TGTGCCAGCAGTCCGGCCGGGACAGGGAACACCGGGGAGCTGTTTTTT. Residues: CASSPAGTGNTGELFF.

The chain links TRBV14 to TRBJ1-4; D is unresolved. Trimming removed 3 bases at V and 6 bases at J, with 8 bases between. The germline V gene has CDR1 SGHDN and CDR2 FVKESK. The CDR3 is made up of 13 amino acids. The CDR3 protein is CASSHITDEKLFF. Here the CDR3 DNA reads TGTGCCAGCAGCCATATCACAGATGAAAAACTGTTTTTT. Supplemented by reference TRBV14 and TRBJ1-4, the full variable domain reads EAGVTQFPSHSVIEKGQTVTLRCDPISGHDNLYWYRRVMGKEIKFLLHFVKESKQDESGMPNNRFLAERTGGTYSTLKVQPAELEDSGVYFCASSHITDEKLFFGSGTQLSVL.

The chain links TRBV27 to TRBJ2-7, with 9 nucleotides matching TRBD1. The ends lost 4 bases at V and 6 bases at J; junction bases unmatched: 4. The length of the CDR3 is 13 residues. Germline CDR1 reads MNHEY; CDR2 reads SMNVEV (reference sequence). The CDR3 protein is CASSSPTGGEQYF. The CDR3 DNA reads TGTGCCAGCAGTTCACCGACAGGGGGCGAGCAGTACTTC.

CDR3 sequence: CATSLELAGAWDTGELFF. The CDR3 bases are TGTGCCACCTCCCTGGAACTAGCGGGGGCCTGGGACACCGGGGAGCTGTTTTTT. This chain uses TRBV24-1 with TRBJ2-2; 11 bases match TRBD2. The CDR3 extends over 18 amino acids. Trimming took 9 bases from V and 3 from J; bases not matched to a gene: 14. Germline CDR1 and CDR2: KGHDR and SFDVKD.

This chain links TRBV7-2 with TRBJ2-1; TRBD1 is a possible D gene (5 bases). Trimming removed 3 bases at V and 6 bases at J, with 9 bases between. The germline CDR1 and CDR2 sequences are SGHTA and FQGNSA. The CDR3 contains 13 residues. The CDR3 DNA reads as TGTGCCAGCAGCTTCAGGGCCGGCAATGAGCAGTTCTTC. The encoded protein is CASSFRAGNEQFF.

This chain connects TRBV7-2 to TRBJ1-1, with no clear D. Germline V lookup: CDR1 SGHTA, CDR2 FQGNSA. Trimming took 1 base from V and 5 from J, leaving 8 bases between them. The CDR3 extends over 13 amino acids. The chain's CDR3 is CASSLGGRTEAFF. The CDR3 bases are TGTGCCAGCAGCTTAGGAGGGAGGACTGAAGCTTTCTTT.

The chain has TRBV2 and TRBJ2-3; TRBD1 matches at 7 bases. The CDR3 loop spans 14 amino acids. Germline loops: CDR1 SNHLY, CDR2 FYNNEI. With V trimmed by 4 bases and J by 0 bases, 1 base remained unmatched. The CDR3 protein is CASSGDSSTDTQYF. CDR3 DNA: TGTGCCAGCAGTGGGGACAGTAGCACAGATACGCAGTATTTT.

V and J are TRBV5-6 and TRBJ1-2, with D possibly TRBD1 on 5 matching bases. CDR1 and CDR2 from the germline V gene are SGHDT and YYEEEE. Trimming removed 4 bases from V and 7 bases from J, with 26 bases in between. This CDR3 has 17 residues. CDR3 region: CASSPLAGTGPGGGYTF. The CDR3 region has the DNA TGTGCCAGCAGCCCACTCGCGGGAACGGGGCCCGGTGGTGGCTACACCTTC.

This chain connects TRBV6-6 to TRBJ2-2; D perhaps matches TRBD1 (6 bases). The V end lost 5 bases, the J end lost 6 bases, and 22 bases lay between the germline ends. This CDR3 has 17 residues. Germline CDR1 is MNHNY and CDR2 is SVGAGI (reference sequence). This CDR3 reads CASSRPGTSTRSGELFF. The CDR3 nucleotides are TGTGCCAGCAGTCGCCCCGGGACATCCACACGATCCGGGGAGCTGTTTTTT.

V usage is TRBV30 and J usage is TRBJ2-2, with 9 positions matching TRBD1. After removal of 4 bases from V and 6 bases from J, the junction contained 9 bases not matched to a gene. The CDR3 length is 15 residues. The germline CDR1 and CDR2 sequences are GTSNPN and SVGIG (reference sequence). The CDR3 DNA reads TGTGCCTGGACTCATACCGGGACAGGGTCCGGGGAGCTGTTTTTT. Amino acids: CAWTHTGTGSGELFF.

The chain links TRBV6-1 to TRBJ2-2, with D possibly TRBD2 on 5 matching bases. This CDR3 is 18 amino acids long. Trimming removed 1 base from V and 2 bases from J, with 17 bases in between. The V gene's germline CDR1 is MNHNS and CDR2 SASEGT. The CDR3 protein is CASSEERGPVFNTGELFF. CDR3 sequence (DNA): TGTGCCAGCAGTGAAGAAAGAGGGCCCGTCTTTAACACCGGGGAGCTGTTTTTT.

This chain's CDR3 is CASSTETGGAYGYTF. CDR3 in DNA: TGCGCCAGCAGCACCGAGACAGGGGGCGCATATGGCTACACCTTC. The rearrangement uses TRBV5-1 and TRBJ1-2; TRBD1 matches 10 bases. Trimming at V came to 4 bases and at J to 5 bases, leaving 8 bases not matched to a gene. The germline gives CDR1 SGHRS, CDR2 YFSETQ. CDR3 length equals 15 residues.

CDR3 region: CAWSIGTGTSTDTQYF. DNA of the CDR3: TGTGCCTGGAGTATCGGGACAGGGACTAGCACAGATACGCAGTATTTT. The chain recombines TRBV30 with TRBJ2-3; 9 nucleotides match TRBD1. After removal of 2 bases from V and 0 bases from J, the junction contained 6 bases not matched to a gene. The CDR3 loop spans 16 amino acids. Per germline, CDR1 GTSNPN and CDR2 SVGIG (reference sequence).

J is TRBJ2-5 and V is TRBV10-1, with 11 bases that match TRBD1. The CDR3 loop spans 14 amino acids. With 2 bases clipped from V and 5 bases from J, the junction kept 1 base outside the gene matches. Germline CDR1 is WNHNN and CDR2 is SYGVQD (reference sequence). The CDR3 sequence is CASSERTGGETQYF. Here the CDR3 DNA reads TGCGCCAGCAGTGAGAGGACAGGGGGCGAGACCCAGTACTTC.

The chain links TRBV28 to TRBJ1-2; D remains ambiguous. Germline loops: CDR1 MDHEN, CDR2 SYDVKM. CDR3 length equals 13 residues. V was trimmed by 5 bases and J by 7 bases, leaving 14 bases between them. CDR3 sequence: CASSRLTVAGYTF. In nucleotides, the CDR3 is TGTGCCAGCAGTCGACTCACCGTGGCTGGCTACACCTTC.

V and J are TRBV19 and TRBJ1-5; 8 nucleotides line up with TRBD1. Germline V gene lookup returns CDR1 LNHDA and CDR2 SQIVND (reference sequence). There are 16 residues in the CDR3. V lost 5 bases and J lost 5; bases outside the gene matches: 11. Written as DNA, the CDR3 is TGTGCCAGTAGTTTATCGAAGGACAGGGTGGATCAGCCCCAGCATTTT. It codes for CASSLSKDRVDQPQHF.

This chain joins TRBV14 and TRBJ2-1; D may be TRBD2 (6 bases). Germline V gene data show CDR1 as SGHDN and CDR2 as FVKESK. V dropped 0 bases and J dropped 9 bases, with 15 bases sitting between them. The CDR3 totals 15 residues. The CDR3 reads CASSQEPGARAEQFF. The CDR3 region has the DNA TGTGCCAGCAGCCAAGAACCGGGAGCCCGGGCTGAGCAGTTCTTC.

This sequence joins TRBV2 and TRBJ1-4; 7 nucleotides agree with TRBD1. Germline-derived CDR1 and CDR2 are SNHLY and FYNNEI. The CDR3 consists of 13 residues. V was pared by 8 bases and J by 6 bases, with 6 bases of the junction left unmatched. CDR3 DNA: TGTGCCAGCCTCAGGGGGGCAGATGAAAAACTGTTTTTT. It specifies CASLRGADEKLFF.

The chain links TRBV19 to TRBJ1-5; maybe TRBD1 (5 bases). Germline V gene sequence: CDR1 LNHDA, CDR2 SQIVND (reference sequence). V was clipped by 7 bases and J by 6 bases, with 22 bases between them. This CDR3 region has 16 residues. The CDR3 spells CASMEQVSVWAQPQHF. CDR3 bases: TGTGCCAGTATGGAACAGGTTAGTGTGTGGGCTCAGCCCCAGCATTTT.

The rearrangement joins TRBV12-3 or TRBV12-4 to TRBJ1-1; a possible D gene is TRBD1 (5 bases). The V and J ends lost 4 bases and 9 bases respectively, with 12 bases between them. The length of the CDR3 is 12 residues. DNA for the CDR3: TGTGCCAGCAGTTCCCAGGGCCGGAAAGCTTTCTTT. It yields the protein CASSSQGRKAFF.

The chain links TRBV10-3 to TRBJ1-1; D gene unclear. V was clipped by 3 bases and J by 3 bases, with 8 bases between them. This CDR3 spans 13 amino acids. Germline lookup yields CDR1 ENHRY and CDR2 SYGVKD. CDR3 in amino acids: CAISDRSDTEAFF. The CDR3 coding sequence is TGTGCCATCAGTGATAGGAGCGACACTGAAGCTTTCTTT.

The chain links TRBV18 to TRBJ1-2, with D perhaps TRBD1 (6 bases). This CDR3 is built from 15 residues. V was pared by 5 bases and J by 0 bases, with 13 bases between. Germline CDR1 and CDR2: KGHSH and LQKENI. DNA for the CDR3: TGTGCCAGCTCAGTGCAGACAGGAGCTAACTATGGCTACACCTTC. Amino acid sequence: CASSVQTGANYGYTF.

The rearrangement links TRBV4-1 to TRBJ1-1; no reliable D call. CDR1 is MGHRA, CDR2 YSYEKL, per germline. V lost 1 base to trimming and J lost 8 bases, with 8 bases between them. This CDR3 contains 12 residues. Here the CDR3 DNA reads TGCGCCAGCAGCCAAGGAGGAGGGGAAGCTTTCTTT. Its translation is CASSQGGGEAFF.

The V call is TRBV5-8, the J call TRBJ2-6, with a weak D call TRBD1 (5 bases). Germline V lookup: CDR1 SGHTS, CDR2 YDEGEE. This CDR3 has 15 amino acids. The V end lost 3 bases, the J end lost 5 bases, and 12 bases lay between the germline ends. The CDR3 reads CASSSQGKRANVLTF. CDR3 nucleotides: TGTGCCAGCAGCTCTCAGGGTAAGAGGGCCAACGTCCTGACTTTC.

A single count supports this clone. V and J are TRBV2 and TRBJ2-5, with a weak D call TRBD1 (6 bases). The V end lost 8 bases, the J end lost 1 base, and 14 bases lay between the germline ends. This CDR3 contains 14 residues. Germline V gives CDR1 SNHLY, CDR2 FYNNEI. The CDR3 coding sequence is TGTGCCAGCCAAGCAGGGGCGAGCCAAGAGACCCAGTACTTC. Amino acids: CASQAGASQETQYF.

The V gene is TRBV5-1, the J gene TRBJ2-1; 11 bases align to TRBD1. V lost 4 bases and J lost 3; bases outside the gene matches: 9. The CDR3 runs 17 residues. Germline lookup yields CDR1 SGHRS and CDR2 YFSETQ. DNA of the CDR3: TGCGCCAGCAGCCCGGTTGGGGGACAGGGGGACTACAATGAGCAGTTCTTC. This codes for CASSPVGGQGDYNEQFF.

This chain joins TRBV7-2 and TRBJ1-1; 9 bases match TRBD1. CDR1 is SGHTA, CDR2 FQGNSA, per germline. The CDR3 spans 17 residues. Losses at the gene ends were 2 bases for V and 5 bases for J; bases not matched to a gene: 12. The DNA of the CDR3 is TGTGCCAGCAGCTTAAGAGCCCTTGACAGGGGGGATACTGAAGCTTTCTTT. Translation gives CASSLRALDRGDTEAFF.